These 28 T cell receptor beta chains were sequenced from one sample in a study of T-cell memory formation after mild COVID-19. Using its own MiXCR run on the 5' RACE reads, TCRdb lists one record per CDR3 protein. This table holds about 620,000 distinct CDR3 sequences, more than 15% found once. Sequences were obtained from PBMCs or a T cell subset sorted from them (not recorded which). These receptors all come from an adult woman who had mild COVID-19 (a few samples of this study predate the infection). Cell type and time point are not known.

There are a few counts of this clonotype. The chain combines TRBV4-3 with TRBJ2-2, with D perhaps matching TRBD2 (5 bases). The CDR3 runs 15 residues. Germline CDR1 reads LGHNA; CDR2 reads YSLEER. V lost 0 bases to trimming and J lost 6 bases, with 11 bases between them. Written as DNA, the CDR3 is TGCGCCAGCAGCCAAGATTTCTTCGGGGCCGGGGAGCTGTTTTTT. Encoded protein: CASSQDFFGAGELFF.

The chain couples TRBV5-1 to TRBJ2-1; no clear D gene. The germline CDR1 and CDR2 sequences are SGHRS and YFSETQ. The CDR3 is made up of 12 amino acids. V was trimmed by 0 bases and J by 13 bases, leaving 11 bases between them. The CDR3 reads CASSLGEVEQFF. The CDR3 coding sequence is TGCGCCAGCAGCTTGGGAGAAGTGGAACAGTTCTTC.

This clonotype was detected ten times or more. The CDR3 bases are TGCGCCAGCAGCTTCGGGGTAGCGGGGGGCGAGCAGTACTTC. Its translation: CASSFGVAGGEQYF. This chain connects TRBV10-2 to TRBJ2-7; 10 bases agree with TRBD2. V shed 6 bases and J 6 bases; nucleotides not matched to a gene: 8. The CDR3 covers 14 residues. Germline V CDR1 and CDR2: WSHSY, SAAADI.

This clonotype has just a few counts. The genes are TRBV7-6 and TRBJ2-7; D perhaps matches TRBD2 (6 bases). Trimming stripped 4 bases from V and 6 bases from J, with 13 bases between. Germline V CDR1 and CDR2: SGHVS, FNYEAQ. The CDR3 loop spans 13 amino acids. CDR3 amino acids: CASSSYRGSEQYF. CDR3 nucleotide sequence: TGTGCCAGCAGCTCCTACCGGGGGTCCGAGCAGTACTTC.

The sample holds many counts of this clonotype. This rearrangement joins TRBV5-1 to TRBJ2-2; 7 positions agree with TRBD1. Germline lookup yields CDR1 SGHRS and CDR2 YFSETQ. The CDR3 totals 18 residues. Trimming removed 4 bases from V and 0 bases from J; junction bases left unmatched: 12. This CDR3 reads CASSRSGTARTNTGELFF. The CDR3, as DNA: TGCGCCAGCAGCCGGTCCGGGACAGCACGTACGAACACCGGGGAGCTGTTTTTT.

This chain connects TRBV29-1 to TRBJ1-2, with 8 bases identical to TRBD1. The CDR3 runs 15 residues. Per germline, CDR1 SQVTM and CDR2 ANQGSEA. With V trimmed by 0 bases and J by 8 bases, 11 bases remained unmatched. The CDR3 sequence: CSVEDLFQGAGGYTF. CDR3 in DNA: TGCAGCGTTGAAGATCTCTTTCAGGGGGCTGGAGGCTACACCTTC. The variable domain in full, with the rest retrieved from reference TRBV29-1 and TRBJ1-2, is SAVISQKPSRDICQRGTSLTIQCQVDSQVTMMFWYRQQPGQSLTLIATANQGSEATYESGFVIDKFPISRPNLTFSTLTVSNMSPEDSSIYLCSVEDLFQGAGGYTFGSGTRLTVV.

This chain connects TRBV7-9 to TRBJ2-2; TRBD2 matches 11 bases. The CDR3 covers 17 residues. The ends lost 5 bases at V and 0 bases at J; junction bases unmatched: 5. Looked up from germline, CDR1 is SEHNR and CDR2 is FQNEAQ (reference sequence). The CDR3 here is CASSRPGLAANTGELFF. The CDR3 DNA reads TGTGCCAGCAGCCGTCCGGGACTAGCGGCGAACACCGGGGAGCTGTTTTTT.

This clonotype was detected many times. V and J are TRBV20-1 and TRBJ2-1; maybe TRBD2 (6 bases). V lost 8 bases to trimming and J lost 0 bases, with 11 bases between them. This CDR3 region has 13 residues. Germline V gene lookup returns CDR1 DFQATT and CDR2 SNEGSKA (reference sequence). The CDR3 sequence is CSRGYSSYNEQFF. The CDR3 bases are TGCAGTCGGGGGTACAGCTCCTACAATGAGCAGTTCTTC.

This chain joins TRBV18 and TRBJ2-7; maybe TRBD2 (6 bases). The ends were cut back, 4 bases at V and 3 bases at J, with 13 bases in the middle. Per germline, CDR1 KGHSH and CDR2 LQKENI. The CDR3 has 14 residues. In DNA, the CDR3 is TGTGCCAGCTCACTTCCAGCGGAGGGCTACGAGCAGTACTTC. Its translation: CASSLPAEGYEQYF.

The chain joins TRBV6-6 to TRBJ1-2, with D perhaps matching TRBD1 (5 bases). Germline V gene sequence: CDR1 MNHNY, CDR2 SVGAGI (reference sequence). The length of the CDR3 is 16 residues. V shed 5 bases and J shed 4 bases, with 20 bases lying between them. As DNA, the CDR3 is TGTGCCAGCAGTCCCCGGGACCGAGGGAGCAGCTATGGCTACACCTTC. Protein product: CASSPRDRGSSYGYTF.

This chain joins TRBV6-2 or TRBV6-3 and TRBJ2-1, with D perhaps matching TRBD2 (5 bases). CDR3 length: 12 amino acids. V was shortened by 5 bases and J by 7 bases, with 9 bases between the two germline ends. The germline V gene has CDR1 MNHEY and CDR2 SVGEGT. This CDR3 is CASSVLDNEQFF. The CDR3 bases are TGTGCCAGCAGTGTACTAGATAATGAGCAGTTCTTC.

This clonotype was seen more than once but under ten times. The rearrangement links TRBV12-3 or TRBV12-4 to TRBJ2-7; D is perhaps TRBD1 or TRBD2 (5 bases each). The CDR3 spans 16 residues. Trimming shortened V by 1 base and J by 0 bases, and 13 bases separated the two germline ends. CDR3 amino acids: CASSLGGPPTSYEQYF. As DNA, the CDR3 is TGTGCCAGCAGTTTAGGGGGACCACCTACCTCCTACGAGCAGTACTTC.

This clonotype was counted at least ten times. The chain joins TRBV12-3 or TRBV12-4 to TRBJ2-7; D is uncertain. The CDR3 spans 12 residues. V lost 5 bases, J lost 0 bases, and 5 bases lay in between. The CDR3 region has the DNA TGTGCCAGCAGTGTGGCCTCCTACGAGCAGTACTTC. Translating gives CASSVASYEQYF.

This chain connects TRBV30 to TRBJ2-7; no firm D call. Per the germline V gene, CDR1 is GTSNPN and CDR2 is SVGIG (reference sequence). The CDR3 has 13 amino acids. The V and J ends lost 7 bases and 2 bases respectively, with 15 bases between them. The CDR3 region has the DNA TGTGCCTCCTCTCCGGACCAAGCCTACGAGCAGTACTTC. Translation: CASSPDQAYEQYF.

This chain connects TRBV4-1 to TRBJ2-5, with TRBD1 matching over 7 bases. The V gene's germline CDR1 is MGHRA and CDR2 YSYEKL. V lost 3 bases and J lost 2; bases outside the gene matches: 6. CDR3 size: 15 residues. The CDR3 loop reads CASSHRRDRQETQYF. Written as DNA, the CDR3 is TGCGCCAGCAGCCACCGCCGGGACAGACAAGAGACCCAGTACTTC.

This clonotype appeared a few times. The rearrangement links TRBV7-8 to TRBJ2-2; 12 bases are a match to TRBD2. This CDR3 is 17 amino acids long. V lost 5 bases to trimming and J lost 0 bases; unmatched junction nucleotides: 4. The germline gives CDR1 SGHVS, CDR2 FQNEAQ. The CDR3 reads CASSQTSGGSNTGELFF. CDR3 bases: TGTGCCAGCAGCCAGACTAGCGGGGGTTCGAACACCGGGGAGCTGTTTTTT.

This clonotype has more than one count but fewer than ten. V gene TRBV10-3 combines with J gene TRBJ2-1, with no clear D. The CDR3 extends over 12 amino acids. In germline, CDR1 is ENHRY, CDR2 SYGVKD. Trimming shortened V by 10 bases and J by 2 bases, and 9 bases separated the two germline ends. This chain's CDR3 is CATLDPYNEQFF. CDR3 in DNA: TGTGCCACCCTCGACCCCTACAATGAGCAGTTCTTC.

CDR3 bases: TGTGCCAGCAGCTTGTTCAGGACGCGCACCGGGGAGCTGTTTTTT. Protein: CASSLFRTRTGELFF. This rearrangement joins TRBV5-8 to TRBJ2-2; D ambiguous. CDR1 is SGHTS, CDR2 YDEGEE, per germline. The CDR3 runs 15 residues. V lost 1 base, J lost 4 bases, and 11 bases lay in between.

This chain joins TRBV12-3 or TRBV12-4 and TRBJ2-3, with 9 bases lining up with TRBD2. The trim removed 6 bases at V and 1 base at J, leaving 8 bases unmatched. This CDR3 region has 16 residues. This CDR3 is CASSPTSGSGTDTQYF. The DNA of the CDR3 is TGTGCCAGCAGCCCTACTAGCGGGTCCGGCACAGATACGCAGTATTTT.

The chain links TRBV30 to TRBJ2-3; no firm D call. CDR1 and CDR2 (germline): GTSNPN, SVGIG (reference sequence). Trimming took off 0 bases at V and 4 bases at J, with 8 bases between the two ends. There are 13 residues in the CDR3. Here the CDR3 reads CAWSVGTPDTQYF. The CDR3 DNA is TGTGCCTGGAGTGTTGGCACCCCAGATACGCAGTATTTT.

The chain couples TRBV4-1 to TRBJ2-1; possibly TRBD2 for D (5 bases). With 0 bases removed from V and 9 bases from J, the gap between germline ends came to 21 bases. Germline V gene data show CDR1 as MGHRA and CDR2 as YSYEKL. The length of the CDR3 is 17 residues. CDR3 in DNA: TGCGCCAGCAGCCAAGATCCGGACTTCCTACCGGGCAGTGAGCAGTTCTTC. Amino acids: CASSQDPDFLPGSEQFF.

The sample holds a few counts of this clonotype. The junction shows a germline mismatch at one end, possibly a read error. The chain combines TRBV7-9 with TRBJ1-4; D remains ambiguous. This CDR3 has 12 amino acids. Germline V gene sequence: CDR1 SEHNR, CDR2 FQNEAQ (reference sequence). The CDR3 loop reads CASSVWNDKLFF. The CDR3 nucleotides are TGTGCCAGCAGCGTATGGAATGACAAACTGTTTTTT.

This chain links TRBV4-3 with TRBJ2-7, with D possibly TRBD2 on 5 matching bases. V shed 1 base and J shed 6 bases, with 16 bases lying between them. Germline V gene sequence: CDR1 LGHNA, CDR2 YSLEER. The CDR3 spans 15 residues. CDR3 protein: CASSQGGLASGEQYF. In DNA form, the CDR3 reads TGCGCCAGCAGCCAAGGAGGCCTAGCTTCGGGCGAGCAGTACTTC.

This clonotype was counted many times. This chain joins TRBV25-1 and TRBJ1-5; 7 bases map to TRBD1. V trimming: 4 bases; J trimming: 5 bases; junction bases outside the gene matches: 8. CDR3 length equals 15 residues. Germline V lookup: CDR1 MGHDK, CDR2 SYGVNS. The CDR3 reads CASSGDREGHQPQHF. Written as DNA, the CDR3 is TGTGCCAGCAGTGGCGACAGGGAGGGTCATCAGCCCCAGCATTTT.

The CDR3 reads CASSMGLAGDLDEQFF. The CDR3, as DNA: TGTGCCAGTAGTATGGGACTAGCGGGAGATCTGGATGAGCAGTTCTTC. V is TRBV19 and J is TRBJ2-1; 14 positions agree with TRBD2. The CDR3 totals 16 residues. V lost 3 bases and J lost 8; bases outside the gene matches: 6. Germline CDR1 reads LNHDA; CDR2 reads SQIVND (reference sequence).

J is TRBJ2-1 and V is TRBV7-2; 11 bases fit TRBD2. The germline gives CDR1 SGHTA, CDR2 FQGNSA. Trimming cost V 1 base and J 5 bases; bases outside gene matches: 7. The CDR3 runs 17 residues. The CDR3 region has the DNA TGTGCCAGCAGCTTAGATGCTAGCGGGGGGAAGAACAATGAGCAGTTCTTC. Its translation is CASSLDASGGKNNEQFF.

The sample holds a few counts of this clonotype. This chain joins TRBV6-5 and TRBJ2-3; TRBD1 matches at 9 bases. The CDR3 contains 18 residues. J was trimmed by 3 bases and V by 0 bases; bases with no gene match: 10. Germline CDR1 and CDR2: MNHEY and SVGAGI. This chain's CDR3 is CASSYSIRGTGRTDTQYF. CDR3 coding DNA: TGTGCCAGCAGTTACTCGATCCGCGGGACAGGGAGGACAGATACGCAGTATTTT.

In its sample, this clonotype was seen a few times. The chain combines TRBV6-5 with TRBJ2-3, with a possible D match to TRBD2 (7 bases). The CDR3 is made up of 15 amino acids. V was trimmed by 2 bases and J by 5 bases, leaving 14 bases between them. The germline CDR1 and CDR2 sequences are MNHEY and SVGAGI. DNA of the CDR3: TGTGCCAGCAGTTACGGGGGGGCGCGAGGAGATACGCAGTATTTT. This encodes CASSYGGARGDTQYF.